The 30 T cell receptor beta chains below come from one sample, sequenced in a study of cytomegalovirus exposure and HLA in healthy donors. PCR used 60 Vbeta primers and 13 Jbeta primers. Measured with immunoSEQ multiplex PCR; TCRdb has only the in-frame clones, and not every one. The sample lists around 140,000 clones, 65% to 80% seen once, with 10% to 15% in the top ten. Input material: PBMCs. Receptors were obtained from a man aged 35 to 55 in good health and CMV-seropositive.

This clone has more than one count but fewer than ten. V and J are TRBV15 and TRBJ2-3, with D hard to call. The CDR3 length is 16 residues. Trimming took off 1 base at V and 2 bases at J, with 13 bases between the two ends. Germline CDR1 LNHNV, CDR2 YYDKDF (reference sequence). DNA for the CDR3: TGTGCCACCAGCAGAGGGGCGTCCCGCGTCACAGATACGCAGTATTTT. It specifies CATSRGASRVTDTQYF.

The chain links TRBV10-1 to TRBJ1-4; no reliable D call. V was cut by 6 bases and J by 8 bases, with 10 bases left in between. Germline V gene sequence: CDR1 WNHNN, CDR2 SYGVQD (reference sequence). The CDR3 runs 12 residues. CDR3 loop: CASRTLVEKLFF. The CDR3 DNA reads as TGCGCCAGCAGGACATTGGTGGAAAAACTGTTTTTT.

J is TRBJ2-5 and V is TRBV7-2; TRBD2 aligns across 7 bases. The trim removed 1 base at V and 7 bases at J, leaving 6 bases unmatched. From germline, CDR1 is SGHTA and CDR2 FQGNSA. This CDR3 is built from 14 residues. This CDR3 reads CASSLEGQRGTQYF. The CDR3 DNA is TGTGCCAGCAGCTTAGAAGGTCAGCGGGGGACCCAGTACTTC.

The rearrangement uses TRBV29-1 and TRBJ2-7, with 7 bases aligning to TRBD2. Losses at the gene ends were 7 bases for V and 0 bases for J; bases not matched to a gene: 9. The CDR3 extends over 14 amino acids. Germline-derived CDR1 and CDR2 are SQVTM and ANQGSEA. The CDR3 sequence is CSAATSAISYEQYF. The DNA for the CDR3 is TGCAGCGCTGCCACTAGCGCTATCTCCTACGAGCAGTACTTC.

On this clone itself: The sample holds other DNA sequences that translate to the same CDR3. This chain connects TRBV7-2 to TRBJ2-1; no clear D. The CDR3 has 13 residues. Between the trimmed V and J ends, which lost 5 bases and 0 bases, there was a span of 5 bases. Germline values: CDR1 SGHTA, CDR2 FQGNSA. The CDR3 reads CASSPSSYNEQFF. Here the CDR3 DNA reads TGTGCCAGCAGCCCTAGCTCCTACAATGAGCAGTTCTTC.

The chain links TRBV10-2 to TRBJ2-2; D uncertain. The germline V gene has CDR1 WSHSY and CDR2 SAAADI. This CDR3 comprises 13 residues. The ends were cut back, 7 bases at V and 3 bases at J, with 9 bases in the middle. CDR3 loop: CASIQLDTGELFF. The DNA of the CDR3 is TGCGCCAGCATCCAGTTGGACACCGGGGAGCTGTTTTTT.

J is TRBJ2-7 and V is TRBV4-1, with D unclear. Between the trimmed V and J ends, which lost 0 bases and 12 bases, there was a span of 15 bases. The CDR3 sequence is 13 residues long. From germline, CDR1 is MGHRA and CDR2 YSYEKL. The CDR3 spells CASSQDQGTALYF. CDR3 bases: TGCGCCAGCAGCCAAGATCAAGGCACAGCTCTGTACTTC.

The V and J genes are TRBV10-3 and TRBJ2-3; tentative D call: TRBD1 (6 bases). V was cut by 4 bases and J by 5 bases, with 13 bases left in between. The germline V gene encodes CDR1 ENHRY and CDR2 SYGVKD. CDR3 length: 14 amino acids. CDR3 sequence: CAISVGTNKDTQYF. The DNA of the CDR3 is TGTGCCATCAGTGTTGGGACAAATAAAGATACGCAGTATTTT.

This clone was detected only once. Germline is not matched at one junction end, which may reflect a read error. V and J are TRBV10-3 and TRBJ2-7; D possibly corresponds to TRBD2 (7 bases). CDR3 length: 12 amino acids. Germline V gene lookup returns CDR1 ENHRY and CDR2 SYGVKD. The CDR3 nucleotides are TGTGCCATCGGACAGCCTAACGCGGCGGGAGACTTC. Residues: CAIGQPNAAGDF.

CDR3 amino acids: CASSLWTSGRAKGGETQYF. CDR3 nucleotide sequence: TGTGCCAGCAGTTTATGGACTAGCGGGAGGGCCAAGGGCGGGGAGACCCAGTACTTC. The chain joins TRBV27 to TRBJ2-5; TRBD2 agrees at 15 bases. Per the germline V gene, CDR1 is MNHEY and CDR2 is SMNVEV (reference sequence). V trimming: 1 base; J trimming: 5 bases; junction bases outside the gene matches: 11. The CDR3 spans 19 residues.

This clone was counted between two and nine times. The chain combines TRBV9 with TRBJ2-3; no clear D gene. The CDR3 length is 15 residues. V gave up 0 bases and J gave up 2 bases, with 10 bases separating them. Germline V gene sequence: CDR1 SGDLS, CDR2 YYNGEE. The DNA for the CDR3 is TGTGCCAGCAGCGTAGCCGCTGGCTTCACAGATACGCAGTATTTT. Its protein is CASSVAAGFTDTQYF.

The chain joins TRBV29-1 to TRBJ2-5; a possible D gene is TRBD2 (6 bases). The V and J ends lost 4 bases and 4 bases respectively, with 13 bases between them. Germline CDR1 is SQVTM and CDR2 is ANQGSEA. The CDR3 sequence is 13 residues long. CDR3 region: CSVAGGWGETQYF. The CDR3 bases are TGCAGCGTTGCCGGGGGTTGGGGAGAGACCCAGTACTTC.

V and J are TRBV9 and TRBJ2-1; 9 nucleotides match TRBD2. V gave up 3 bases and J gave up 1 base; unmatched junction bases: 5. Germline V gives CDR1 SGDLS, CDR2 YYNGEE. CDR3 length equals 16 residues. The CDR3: CASSALAGSSYNEQFF. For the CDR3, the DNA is TGTGCCAGCAGCGCCCTAGCGGGAAGTTCCTACAATGAGCAGTTCTTC.

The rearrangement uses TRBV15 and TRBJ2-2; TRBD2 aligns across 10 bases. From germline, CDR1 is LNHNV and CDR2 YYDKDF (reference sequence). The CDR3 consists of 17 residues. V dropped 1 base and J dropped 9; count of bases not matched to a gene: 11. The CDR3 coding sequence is TGTGCCACCAGCAGAGTCGAGCGGCCTAGCGGGAGCAGGGAGCTGTTTTTT. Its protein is CATSRVERPSGSRELFF.

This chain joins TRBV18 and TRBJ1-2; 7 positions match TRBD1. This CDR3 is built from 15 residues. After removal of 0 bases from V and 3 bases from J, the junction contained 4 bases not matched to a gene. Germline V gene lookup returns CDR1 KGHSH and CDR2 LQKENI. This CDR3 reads CASSPPDRADYGYTF. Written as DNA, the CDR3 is TGTGCCAGCTCACCACCAGACAGGGCAGACTATGGCTACACCTTC. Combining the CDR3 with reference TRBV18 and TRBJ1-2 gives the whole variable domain NAGVMQNPRHLVRRRGQEARLRCSPMKGHSHVYWYRQLPEEGLKFMVYLQKENIIDESGMPKERFSAEFPKEGPSILRIQQVVRGDSAAYFCASSPPDRADYGYTFGSGTRLTVV.

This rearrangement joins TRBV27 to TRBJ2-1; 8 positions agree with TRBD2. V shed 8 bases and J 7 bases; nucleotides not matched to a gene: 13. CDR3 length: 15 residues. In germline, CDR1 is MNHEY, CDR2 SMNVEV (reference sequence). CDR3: CASSTHRAGGNEQFF. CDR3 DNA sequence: TGTGCCAGCTCTACCCACAGGGCGGGAGGAAATGAGCAGTTCTTC.

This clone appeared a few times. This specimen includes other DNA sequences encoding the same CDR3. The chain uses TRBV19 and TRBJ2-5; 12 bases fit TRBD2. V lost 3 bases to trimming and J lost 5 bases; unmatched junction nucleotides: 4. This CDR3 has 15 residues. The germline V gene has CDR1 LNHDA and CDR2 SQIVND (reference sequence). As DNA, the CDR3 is TGTGCCAGTAGTATGCTAGCGGGAGGGCCTGAGACCCAGTACTTC. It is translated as CASSMLAGGPETQYF.

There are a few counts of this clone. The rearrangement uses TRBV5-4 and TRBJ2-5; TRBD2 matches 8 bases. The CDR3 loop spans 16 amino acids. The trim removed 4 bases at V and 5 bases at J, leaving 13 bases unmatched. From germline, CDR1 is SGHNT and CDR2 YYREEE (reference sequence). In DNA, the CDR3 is TGTGCCAGCAGCCAAGCCGGGACTAGGGTAGGGGAGACCCAGTACTTC. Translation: CASSQAGTRVGETQYF.

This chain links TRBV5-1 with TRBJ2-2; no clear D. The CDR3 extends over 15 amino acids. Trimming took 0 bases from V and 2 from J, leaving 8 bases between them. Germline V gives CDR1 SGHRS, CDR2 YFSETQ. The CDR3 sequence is CASSLATDNTGELFF. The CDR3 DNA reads TGCGCCAGCAGCTTGGCTACCGATAACACCGGGGAGCTGTTTTTT.

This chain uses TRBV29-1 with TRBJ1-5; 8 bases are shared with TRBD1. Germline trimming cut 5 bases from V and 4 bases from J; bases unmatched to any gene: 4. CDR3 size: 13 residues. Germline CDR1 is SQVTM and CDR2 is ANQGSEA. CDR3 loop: CSVRTGRNQPQHF. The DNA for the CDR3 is TGCAGCGTTCGGACAGGGAGGAATCAGCCCCAGCATTTT. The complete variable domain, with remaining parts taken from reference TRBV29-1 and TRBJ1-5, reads SAVISQKPSRDICQRGTSLTIQCQVDSQVTMMFWYRQQPGQSLTLIATANQGSEATYESGFVIDKFPISRPNLTFSTLTVSNMSPEDSSIYLCSVRTGRNQPQHFGDGTRLSIL.

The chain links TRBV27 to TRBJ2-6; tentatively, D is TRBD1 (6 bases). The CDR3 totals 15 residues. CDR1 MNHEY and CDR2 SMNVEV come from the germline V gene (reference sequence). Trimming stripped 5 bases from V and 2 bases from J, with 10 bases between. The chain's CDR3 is CASSKGVTGANVLTF. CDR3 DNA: TGTGCCAGCAGTAAGGGGGTCACTGGGGCCAACGTCCTGACTTTC.

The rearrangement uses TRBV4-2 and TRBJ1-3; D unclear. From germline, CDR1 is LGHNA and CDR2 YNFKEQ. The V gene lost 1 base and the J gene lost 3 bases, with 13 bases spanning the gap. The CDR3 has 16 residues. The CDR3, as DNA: TGTGCCAGCAGCCAAGTCCCCTCCGGGAGTGGAAACACCATATATTTT. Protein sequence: CASSQVPSGSGNTIYF.

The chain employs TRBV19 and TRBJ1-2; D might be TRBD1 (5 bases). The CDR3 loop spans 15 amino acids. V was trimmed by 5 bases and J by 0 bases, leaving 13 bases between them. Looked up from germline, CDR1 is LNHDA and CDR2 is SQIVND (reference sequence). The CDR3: CASSRGLQANYGYTF. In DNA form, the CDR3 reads TGTGCCAGTAGTCGGGGACTCCAGGCTAACTATGGCTACACCTTC.

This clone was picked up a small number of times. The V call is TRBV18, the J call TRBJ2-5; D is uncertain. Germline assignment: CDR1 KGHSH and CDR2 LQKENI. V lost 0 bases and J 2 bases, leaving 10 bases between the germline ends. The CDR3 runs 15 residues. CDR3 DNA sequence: TGTGCCAGCTCACCACCGTCGCAGTCTCAAGAGACCCAGTACTTC. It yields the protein CASSPPSQSQETQYF.

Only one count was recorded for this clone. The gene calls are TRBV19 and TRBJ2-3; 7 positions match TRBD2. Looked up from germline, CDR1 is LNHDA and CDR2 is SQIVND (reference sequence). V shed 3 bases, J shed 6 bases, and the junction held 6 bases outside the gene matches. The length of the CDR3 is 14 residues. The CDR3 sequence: CASSIAGEVDTQYF. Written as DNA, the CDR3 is TGTGCCAGTAGTATTGCGGGAGAGGTGGATACGCAGTATTTT. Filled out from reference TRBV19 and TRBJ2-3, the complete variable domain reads DGGITQSPKYLFRKEGQNVTLSCEQNLNHDAMYWYRQDPGQGLRLIYYSQIVNDFQKGDIAEGYSVSREKKESFPLTVTSAQKNPTAFYLCASSIAGEVDTQYFGPGTRLTVL.

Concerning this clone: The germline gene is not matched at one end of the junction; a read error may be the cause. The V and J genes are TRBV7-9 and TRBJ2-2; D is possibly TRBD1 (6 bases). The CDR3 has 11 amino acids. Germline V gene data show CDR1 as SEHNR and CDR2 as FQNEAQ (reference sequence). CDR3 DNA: TGTTCCAGCAGCTTATGGGACATGCTGTTTTTT. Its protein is CSSSLWDMLFF.

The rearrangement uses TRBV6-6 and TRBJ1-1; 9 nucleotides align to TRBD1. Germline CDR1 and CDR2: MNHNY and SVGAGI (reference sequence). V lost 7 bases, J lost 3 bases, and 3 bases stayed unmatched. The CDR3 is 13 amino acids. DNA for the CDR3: TGTGCCAGCACACGGACAGGGGACACTGAAGCTTTCTTT. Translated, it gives CASTRTGDTEAFF.

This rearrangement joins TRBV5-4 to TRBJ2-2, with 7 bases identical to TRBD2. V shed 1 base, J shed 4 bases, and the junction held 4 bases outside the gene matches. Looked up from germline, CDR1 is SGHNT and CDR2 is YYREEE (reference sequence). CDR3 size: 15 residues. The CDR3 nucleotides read TGTGCCAGCAGCTTGAAACTAGCGACCACCGGGGAGCTGTTTTTT. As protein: CASSLKLATTGELFF. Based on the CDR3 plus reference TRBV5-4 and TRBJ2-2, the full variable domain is ETGVTQSPTHLIKTRGQQVTLRCSSQSGHNTVSWYQQALGQGPQFIFQYYREEENGRGNFPPRFSGLQFPNYSSELNVNALELDDSALYLCASSLKLATTGELFFGEGSRLTVL.

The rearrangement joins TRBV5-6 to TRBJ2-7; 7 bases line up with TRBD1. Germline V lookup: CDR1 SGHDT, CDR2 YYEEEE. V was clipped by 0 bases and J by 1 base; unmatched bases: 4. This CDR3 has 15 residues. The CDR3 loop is CASSLGGTASYEQYF. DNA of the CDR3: TGTGCCAGCAGCTTGGGGGGGACAGCTTCCTACGAGCAGTACTTC. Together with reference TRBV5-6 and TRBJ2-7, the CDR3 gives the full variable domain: DAGVTQSPTHLIKTRGQQVTLRCSPKSGHDTVSWYQQALGQGPQFIFQYYEEEERQRGNFPDRFSGHQFPNYSSELNVNALLLGDSALYLCASSLGGTASYEQYFGPGTRLTVT.

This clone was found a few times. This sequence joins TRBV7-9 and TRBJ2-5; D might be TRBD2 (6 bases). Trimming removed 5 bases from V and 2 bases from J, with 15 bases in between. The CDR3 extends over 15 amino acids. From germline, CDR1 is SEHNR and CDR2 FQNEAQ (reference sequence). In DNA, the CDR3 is TGTGCCAGCAGCGGCCGGGACTCCTTACAAGAGACCCAGTACTTC. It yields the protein CASSGRDSLQETQYF.